This T cell receptor (beta chain) emerged from a study of T cell repertoires in cytomegalovirus infection. Looking at the study overall: It can be stated that public TCR beta signatures indicated CMV infection as well as a matching HLA type.

A note on this clonotype: Its antigen is unknown.

With 4 bases clipped from V and 0 bases from J, the junction kept 8 bases outside the gene matches. Germline CDR1 is MGHRA and CDR2 is YSYEKL. The CDR3 runs to 17 residues. TCRdb fed the reads into MiXCR, producing one record per CDR3 protein. This table has about 700,000 distinct CDR3 sequences, roughly 30% appearing once. The chain is built from TRBV4-1 and TRBJ2-1; 8 bases line up with TRBD2. This sequence was found in a human donor in good health (CMV status not recorded). Some clones in this sample may be carry-over from other donors' samples. The source was cultured PBMCs, collected from culture after CMV antigen stimulation. CDR3 DNA sequence: TGCGCCAGCAGCCCGCAGCGGGGGTCAAGCTCCTACAATGAGCAGTTCTTC. It encodes CASSPQRGSSSYNEQFF.